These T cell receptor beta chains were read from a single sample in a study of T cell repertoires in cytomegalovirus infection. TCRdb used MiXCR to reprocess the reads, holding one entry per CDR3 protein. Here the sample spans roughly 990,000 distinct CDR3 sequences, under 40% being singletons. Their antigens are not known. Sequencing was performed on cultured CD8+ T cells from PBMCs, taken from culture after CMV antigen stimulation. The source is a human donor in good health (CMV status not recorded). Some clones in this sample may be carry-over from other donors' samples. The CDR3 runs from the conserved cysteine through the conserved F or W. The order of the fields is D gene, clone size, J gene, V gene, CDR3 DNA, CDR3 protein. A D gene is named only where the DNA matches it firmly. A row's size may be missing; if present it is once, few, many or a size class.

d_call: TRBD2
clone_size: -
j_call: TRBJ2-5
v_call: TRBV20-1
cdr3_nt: TGCAGTGCTAGAGAGCTAGCGGGGGCGGAGACCCAGTACTTC
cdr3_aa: CSARELAGAETQYF

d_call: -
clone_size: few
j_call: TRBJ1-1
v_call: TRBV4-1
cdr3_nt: TGCGCCAGCAGCCAAGATTGGGGGGGGCCCACTGAAGCTTTCTTT
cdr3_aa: CASSQDWGGPTEAFF

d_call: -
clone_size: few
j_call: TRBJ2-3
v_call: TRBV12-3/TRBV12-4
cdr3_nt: TGTGCCAGCAGTTTCTGGACAGAGAGGGGCACAGATACGCAGTATTTT
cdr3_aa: CASSFWTERGTDTQYF

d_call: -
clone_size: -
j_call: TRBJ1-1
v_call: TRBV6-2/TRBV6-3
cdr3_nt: TGTGCCAGCAGTTACGGGACCCGCGAAGCTTTCTTT
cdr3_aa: CASSYGTREAFF

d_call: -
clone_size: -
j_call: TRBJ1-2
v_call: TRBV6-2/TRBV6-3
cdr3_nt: TGTGCCAGCAGTTACTCGGTGTGGGCCCGAGGTGGCTACACCTTC
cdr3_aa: CASSYSVWARGGYTF

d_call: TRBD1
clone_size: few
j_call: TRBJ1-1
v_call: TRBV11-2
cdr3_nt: TGTGCCAGCAGCTTAAAAATAGGGAATGGGGACAGAGCTTTCTTT
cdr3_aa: CASSLKIGNGDRAFF

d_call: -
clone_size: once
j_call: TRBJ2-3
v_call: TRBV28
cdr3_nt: TGTGCCAATCAGCTAGATACGCAGTATTTT
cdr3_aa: CANQLDTQYF

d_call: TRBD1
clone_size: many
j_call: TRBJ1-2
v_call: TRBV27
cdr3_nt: TGTGCCAGCAGTTTATCGGCAGGGGGCTATGGCTACACCTTC
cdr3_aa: CASSLSAGGYGYTF

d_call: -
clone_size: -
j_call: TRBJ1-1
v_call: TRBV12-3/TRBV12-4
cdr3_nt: TGTGCCAGCAATTATGCAGGGAATGAAGCTTTCTTT
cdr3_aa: CASNYAGNEAFF

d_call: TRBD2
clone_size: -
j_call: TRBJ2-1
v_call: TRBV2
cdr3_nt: TGTGCCAGCCCGGGGGGGGTCAATGAGCAGTTCTTC
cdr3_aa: CASPGGVNEQFF

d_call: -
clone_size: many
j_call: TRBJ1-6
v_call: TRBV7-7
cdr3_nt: TGTGCTAGCAGCTTGACAGCAAATTCACCCCTCCACTTT
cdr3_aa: CASSLTANSPLHF

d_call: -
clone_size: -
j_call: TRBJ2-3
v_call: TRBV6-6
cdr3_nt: TGTGCCAGCACCTCGGGACGCACAGATACGCAGTATTTT
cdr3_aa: CASTSGRTDTQYF

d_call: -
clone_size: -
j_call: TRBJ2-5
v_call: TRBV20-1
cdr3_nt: TGCAGTGCTCCCGTGTGGAGCACCCAGTACTTC
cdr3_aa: CSAPVWSTQYF

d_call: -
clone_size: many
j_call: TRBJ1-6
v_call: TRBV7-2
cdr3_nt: TGTGCCAGCAGCCCGGGGGGGGGACCGGCTAATTCACCCCTCCACTTT
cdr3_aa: CASSPGGGPANSPLHF

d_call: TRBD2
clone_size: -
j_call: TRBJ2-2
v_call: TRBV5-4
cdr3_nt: TGTGCCAGCAGCCCGGGGGGACTCGGGGGTAGGATAAACACCGGGGAGCTGTTTTTT
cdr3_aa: CASSPGGLGGRINTGELFF

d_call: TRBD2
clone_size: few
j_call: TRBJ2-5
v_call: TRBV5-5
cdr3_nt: TGTGCCAGCAGCCCGGGACTAGCGGGGGGTGGGGAGACCCAGTACTTC
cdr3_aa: CASSPGLAGGGETQYF

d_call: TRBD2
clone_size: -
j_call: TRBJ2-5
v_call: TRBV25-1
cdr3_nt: TGTGCCAGCAGTGAATTGTTTAGCGGGCAAGAGACCCAGTACTTC
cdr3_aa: CASSELFSGQETQYF

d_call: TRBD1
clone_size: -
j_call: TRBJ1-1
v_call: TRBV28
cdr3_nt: TGTGCCAGCACCCCAGGGGGAGGACAGCTTCTCATGAACACTGAAGCTTTCTTT
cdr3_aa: CASTPGGGQLLMNTEAFF

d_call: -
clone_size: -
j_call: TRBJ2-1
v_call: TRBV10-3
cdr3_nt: TGTGCCATCAGTGGAGACAATGAGCAGTTCTTC
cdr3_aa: CAISGDNEQFF

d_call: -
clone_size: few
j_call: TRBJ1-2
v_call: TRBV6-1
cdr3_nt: TGTGCCAGCAGTTCTGATGCCCCTAACTATGGCTACACCTTC
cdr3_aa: CASSSDAPNYGYTF

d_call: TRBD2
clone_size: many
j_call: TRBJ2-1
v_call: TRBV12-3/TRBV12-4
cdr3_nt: TGTGCCAGCAGCCCCTTGACTAGCGGGGGGCCTTACAATGAGCAGTTCTTC
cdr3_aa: CASSPLTSGGPYNEQFF

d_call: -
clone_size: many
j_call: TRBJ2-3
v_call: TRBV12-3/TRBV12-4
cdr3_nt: TGTGCCAGCAGCCTCCCGAGACACCAAAGCACAGATACGCAGTATTTT
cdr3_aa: CASSLPRHQSTDTQYF

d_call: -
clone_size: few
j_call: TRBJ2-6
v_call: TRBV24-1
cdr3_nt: TGTGCCACCAGTGATTTGGGTGCCAACGTCCTGACTTTC
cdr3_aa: CATSDLGANVLTF

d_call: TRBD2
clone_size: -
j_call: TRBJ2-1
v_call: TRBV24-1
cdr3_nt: TGTGCCACCAGTGATTTTGGTCCACTAGCGGGGGTCAATGAGCAGTTCTTC
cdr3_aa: CATSDFGPLAGVNEQFF

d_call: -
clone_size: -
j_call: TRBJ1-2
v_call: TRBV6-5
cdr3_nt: TGTGCCAGCAGTTCGACAGAATTAGATGGCTACACCTTC
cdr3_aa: CASSSTELDGYTF

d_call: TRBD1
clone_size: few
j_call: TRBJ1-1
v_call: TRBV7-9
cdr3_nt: TGTGCCAGCAGCCCCCGCTCAGGGGGCAACACTGAAGCTTTCTTT
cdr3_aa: CASSPRSGGNTEAFF

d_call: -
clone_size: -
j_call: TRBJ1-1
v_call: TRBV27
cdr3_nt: TGTGCCAGCAGGAGGTACACTGAAGCTTTCTTT
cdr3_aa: CASRRYTEAFF

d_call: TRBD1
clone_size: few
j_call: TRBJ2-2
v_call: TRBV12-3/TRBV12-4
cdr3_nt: TGTGCCAGCGCGTTGAGGGACAGGGGGCGATGGGGGGAGCTGTTTTTT
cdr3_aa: CASALRDRGRWGELFF

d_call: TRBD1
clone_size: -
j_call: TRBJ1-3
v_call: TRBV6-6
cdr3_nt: TGTGCCAGCAGTTACCCAACAGGGGCTGGAAACACCATATATTTT
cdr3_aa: CASSYPTGAGNTIYF

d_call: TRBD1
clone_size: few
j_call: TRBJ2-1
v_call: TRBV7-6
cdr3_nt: TGTGCCAGCAGCTGGACAGGGGCGAATGAGCAGTTCTTC
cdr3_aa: CASSWTGANEQFF

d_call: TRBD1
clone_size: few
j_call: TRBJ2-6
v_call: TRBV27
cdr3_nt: TGTGCCAGCAGTCCGGGACAGGTCCACTCTGGGGCCAACGTCCTGACTTTC
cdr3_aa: CASSPGQVHSGANVLTF

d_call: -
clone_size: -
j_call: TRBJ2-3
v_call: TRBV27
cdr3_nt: TGTGCCAGCAGTTTCGGCAGGGCTTATCCGATTTCTAGCACAGATACGCAGTATTTT
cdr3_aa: CASSFGRAYPISSTDTQYF

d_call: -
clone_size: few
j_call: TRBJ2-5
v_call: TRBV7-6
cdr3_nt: TGTGCCAGCAGCTTAGTAACAAACAGCCAAGAGACCCAGTACTTC
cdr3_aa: CASSLVTNSQETQYF

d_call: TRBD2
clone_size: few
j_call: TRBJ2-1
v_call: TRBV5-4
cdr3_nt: TGTGCCAGCAGCTGGAGCGGGGTCTCCTACAATGAGCAGTTCTTC
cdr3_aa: CASSWSGVSYNEQFF

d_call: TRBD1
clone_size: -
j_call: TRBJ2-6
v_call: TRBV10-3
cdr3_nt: TGTGCCATCACGGACAGGGGGGAATCTGGGGCCAACGTCCTGACTTTC
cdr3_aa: CAITDRGESGANVLTF

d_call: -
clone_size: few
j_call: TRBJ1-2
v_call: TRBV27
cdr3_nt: TGTGCCAGCAGTTTATCGAACAGCAACTATGGCTACACCTTC
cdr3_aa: CASSLSNSNYGYTF

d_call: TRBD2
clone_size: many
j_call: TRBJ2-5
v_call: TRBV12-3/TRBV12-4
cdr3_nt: TGTGCCAGCAGTCCGAGCGGGGCAAAGGGGACCCAGTACTTC
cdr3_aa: CASSPSGAKGTQYF

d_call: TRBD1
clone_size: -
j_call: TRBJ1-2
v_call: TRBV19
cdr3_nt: TGTGCCAGTAGTATCTTCTCTGGGACAGACTATGGCTACACCTTC
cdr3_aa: CASSIFSGTDYGYTF

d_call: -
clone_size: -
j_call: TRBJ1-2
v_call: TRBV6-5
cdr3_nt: TGTGCCAGCAGTCTCTCGCGGGGAGGGGATGGCTACACCTTC
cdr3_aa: CASSLSRGGDGYTF

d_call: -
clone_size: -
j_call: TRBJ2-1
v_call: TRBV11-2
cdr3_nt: TGTGCCAGCAGCTTCGGGGGGCGTTGGGGGGAGCAGTTCTTC
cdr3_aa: CASSFGGRWGEQFF